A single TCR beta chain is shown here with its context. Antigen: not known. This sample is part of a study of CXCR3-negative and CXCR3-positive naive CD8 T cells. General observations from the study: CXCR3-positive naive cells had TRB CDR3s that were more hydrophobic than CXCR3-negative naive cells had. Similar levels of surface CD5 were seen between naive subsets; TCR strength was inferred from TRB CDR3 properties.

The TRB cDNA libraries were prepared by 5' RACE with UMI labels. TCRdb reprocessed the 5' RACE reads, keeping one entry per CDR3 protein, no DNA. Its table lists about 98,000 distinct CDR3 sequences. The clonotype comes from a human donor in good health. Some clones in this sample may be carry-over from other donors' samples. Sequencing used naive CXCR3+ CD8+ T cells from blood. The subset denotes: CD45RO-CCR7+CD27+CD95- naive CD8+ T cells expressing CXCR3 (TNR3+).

This chain's CDR3 is CASSQDLSGRAATQYF. J is TRBJ2-5 and V is TRBV7-9; TCRdb selects TRBD2, and the lack of DNA leaves this call unchecked. Looked up from germline, CDR1 is SEHNR and CDR2 is FQNEAQ (reference sequence). This CDR3 region has 16 residues.